A single sample gave rise to the 28 T cell receptor beta chains below, sequenced in a study of T cell clonality in common variable immunodeficiency. Some clones are missing from TCRdb's copy, which holds only in-frame ones; the method was immunoSEQ multiplex PCR. The data show roughly 60,000 clones, with none appearing a single time. Source material: peripheral blood mononuclear cells. The receptors here all came from a person aged 18 to 70 in good health.

This clone showed up many times. The junction shows a germline mismatch at one end, possibly a read error. The read comes to an end 3 residues before the CDR3 does, leaving the germline J gene to fill in the end. The chain employs TRBV4-2 and TRBJ2-3; 14 bases align to TRBD2. Germline V gene sequence: CDR1 LGHNA, CDR2 YNFKEQ. This CDR3 has 16 residues. CDR3 bases read: TGCGCCAGCAGCCAGACCGGGACTAGCGGGAGCGATACG. Protein sequence: CASSQTGTSGSDT. The CDR3 in its entirety is CASSQTGTSGSDTQYF.

This clone was seen many times. Compared with germline, one end of the junction differs, possibly owing to a read error. Sequencing ends 3 residues short of the CDR3 end; the germline J gene provides the rest. This chain uses TRBV7-7 with TRBJ2-1, with a possible D match to TRBD2 (5 bases). The CDR3 has 14 residues. The germline CDR1 and CDR2 sequences are SSHAT and FNYEAQ (reference sequence). CDR3 DNA (partial): TGTGCTAGCAGCTTAAGCGGACTTTTAAATGAG. Protein product: CASSLSGLLNE. The whole CDR3 protein is CASSLSGLLNEQFF. The full variable domain, with the rest looked up from reference TRBV7-7 and TRBJ2-1, is GAGVSQSPRYKVTKRGQDVTLRCDPISSHATLYWYQQALGQGPEFLTYFNYEAQPDKSGLPSDRFSAERPEGSISTLTIQRTEQRDSAMYRCASSLSGLLNEQFFGPGTRLTVL.

This clone has at least ten counts. CDR3 sequence: CAWSVRRTVAKNIQYF. The DNA read from the CDR3 is TGTGCCTGGAGTGTACGGAGGACAGTAGCCAAAAACATT. The chain has TRBV30 and TRBJ2-4, with a tentative D call TRBD1 (6 bases). The CDR3 end lies 3 residues beyond the end of the read and is filled in from the germline J gene. CDR1 GTSNPN and CDR2 SVGIG come from the germline V gene (reference sequence). The CDR3 runs to 16 residues. The germline V and J ends were trimmed by 0 bases and 0 bases, with 12 bases remaining between them.

In this sample, this clone turned up many times. With the read ending 3 residues before the CDR3 end, the germline J gene is used to fill in that end. The rearrangement links TRBV4-2 to TRBJ2-1; TRBD2 aligns across 12 bases. CDR1 and CDR2 (germline): LGHNA, YNFKEQ. This CDR3 has 17 amino acids. The V gene end was trimmed by 0 bases and the J gene end by 7 bases; junction bases not matched to a gene: 7. The CDR3 reads CASSQDWASGGGNEQFF. The DNA read from the CDR3 is TGTGCCAGCAGCCAAGATTGGGCTAGCGGGGGGGGGAATGAG.

This clone was counted many times. The observed sequence ends 3 residues before the CDR3 terminus, with the missing tail filled in from the germline J gene. This chain links TRBV5-1 with TRBJ2-1; D is unclear. V gave up 4 bases and J gave up 0 bases, with 11 bases separating them. This CDR3 comprises 15 residues. The germline V gene has CDR1 SGHRS and CDR2 YFSETQ. CDR3 region: CASSATSGSYNEQFF. Incomplete CDR3 DNA: TGCGCCAGCAGCGCGACAAGTGGCTCCTACAATGAG.

The sample holds many counts of this clone. The CDR3 end lies 3 residues beyond the end of the read and is filled in from the germline J gene. The chain is built from TRBV5-1 and TRBJ1-3; D is perhaps TRBD1 (5 bases). Germline assignment: CDR1 SGHRS and CDR2 YFSETQ. This CDR3 region has 13 residues. Trimming shortened V by 5 bases and J by 3 bases, and 9 bases separated the two germline ends. Here the CDR3 reads CASRGLGGNTIYF. Incomplete CDR3 DNA: TGCGCCAGCAGGGGACTGGGTGGAAACACC.

In its sample, this clone was seen many times. The sequence runs out 3 residues before the end of the CDR3; the remainder is reconstructed from the germline J gene. The chain uses TRBV19 and TRBJ2-7; 7 positions match TRBD1. V shed 2 bases, J shed 2 bases, and the junction held 6 bases outside the gene matches. This CDR3 has 15 residues. From germline, CDR1 is LNHDA and CDR2 SQIVND (reference sequence). CDR3 loop: CASSIYGQAAYEQYF. Partial CDR3 DNA: TGTGCCAGTAGTATATATGGACAGGCCGCCTACGAG.

This clone was found many times. The sequenced fragment ends 3 residues before the CDR3 boundary, so the rest is inferred from the germline J gene. This sequence joins TRBV20-1 and TRBJ2-5; 7 bases fit TRBD1. The V segment lost 2 bases and the J segment 4 bases; nucleotides outside the gene matches: 7. Germline values: CDR1 DFQATT, CDR2 SNEGSKA (reference sequence). This CDR3 region has 14 residues. The sequenced CDR3 bases are TGCAGTGCTAGAAAAGGAGAGGGGGCAGAGACC. This codes for CSARKGEGAET. From start to end, the CDR3 is CSARKGEGAETQYF.

This clone occurred many times. The CDR3 goes on 3 residues after the read ends, and that part is filled in from the germline J gene. V and J are TRBV30 and TRBJ2-1; D not resolved. The V end lost 0 bases, the J end lost 9 bases, and 12 bases lay between the germline ends. This CDR3 spans 13 amino acids. Germline assignment: CDR1 GTSNPN and CDR2 SVGIG (reference sequence). The CDR3 spells CAWSVFPFGEQFF. The CDR3 bases that were read are TGTGCCTGGAGTGTATTCCCCTTCGGTGAG.

This clone was picked up many times. Read sequence stops 3 residues before the CDR3 end, and the germline J gene provides the missing end. The chain employs TRBV2 and TRBJ2-4; no clear D. V was pared by 3 bases and J by 9 bases, with 9 bases between. The germline V gene encodes CDR1 SNHLY and CDR2 FYNNEI. The CDR3 runs to 12 residues. CDR3 protein: CASSEGSSIQYF. The CDR3 bases that were read are TGTGCCAGCAGTGAGGGCAGCAGCATT. Looking up the rest from reference TRBV2 and TRBJ2-4 gives the full variable domain: EPEVTQTPSHQVTQMGQEVILRCVPISNHLYFYWYRQILGQKVEFLVSFYNNEISEKSEIFDDQFSVERPDGSNFTLKIRSTKLEDSAMYFCASSEGSSIQYFGAGTRLSVL.

This clone was seen ten or more times. Read coverage stops 3 residues before the CDR3 terminus; the germline J gene supplies the remainder. The chain employs TRBV6-4 and TRBJ2-3, with D possibly being TRBD1 or TRBD2 (6 bases each). Germline CDR1 and CDR2: MRHNA and SNTAGT. V shed 2 bases and J shed 2 bases, with 11 bases lying between them. This CDR3 has 15 amino acids. The covered CDR3 bases are TGTGCCAGCAGTGACGCGGGACACAACACAGATACG. It specifies CASSDAGHNTDT. The entire CDR3 is CASSDAGHNTDTQYF.

This clone was picked up many times. The read falls 3 residues short of the CDR3 end, and the missing part is taken from the germline J gene. This chain joins TRBV19 and TRBJ2-1; no firm D call. This CDR3 has 15 residues. The germline gives CDR1 LNHDA, CDR2 SQIVND (reference sequence). V was shortened by 6 bases and J by 5 bases, with 17 bases between the two germline ends. CDR3 protein: CASRLSDFEDNEQFF. Incomplete CDR3 DNA: TGTGCCAGTAGACTAAGCGATTTCGAAGACAATGAG.

This clone has at least ten counts. The read comes to an end 3 residues before the CDR3 does, leaving the germline J gene to fill in the end. The chain uses TRBV11-2 and TRBJ2-3, with D unresolved. Trimming stripped 0 bases from V and 6 bases from J, with 7 bases between. The CDR3 loop spans 13 amino acids. The germline V gene encodes CDR1 SGHAT and CDR2 FQNNGV. The CDR3 bases that were read are TGTGCCAGCAGCTTAGATCAAGGGGATACG. Encoded protein: CASSLDQGDT. The CDR3 in full is CASSLDQGDTQYF.

Many counts were recorded for this clone. The CDR3 is CAISATKYNEQFF. The DNA read from the CDR3 is TGTGCCATCAGTGCCACTAAGTACAATGAG. This sequence joins TRBV10-3 and TRBJ2-1; D gene uncertain. The observed sequence ends 3 residues before the CDR3 terminus, with the missing tail filled in from the germline J gene. Trimming took 4 bases from V and 4 from J, leaving 8 bases between them. This CDR3 has 13 residues. Per germline, CDR1 ENHRY and CDR2 SYGVKD.

This clone occurred many times. The sequenced fragment ends 3 residues before the CDR3 boundary, so the rest is inferred from the germline J gene. The V call is TRBV12-5, the J call TRBJ2-1; 8 nucleotides align to TRBD1. This CDR3 region has 21 residues. After removal of 0 bases from V and 2 bases from J, the junction contained 18 bases not matched to a gene. Germline V CDR1 and CDR2: LGHNT, FRNRAP. The sequenced CDR3 bases are TGTGCTAGTGGTTTGGTACTAGGGACAGGCACTACCTTAAGGGCCTACAATGAG. Translating it yields CASGLVLGTGTTLRAYNE. The complete CDR3 sequence is CASGLVLGTGTTLRAYNEQFF.

This clone showed up many times. Read coverage stops 3 residues before the CDR3 terminus; the germline J gene supplies the remainder. This rearrangement joins TRBV6-2 or TRBV6-3 to TRBJ1-1; D is ambiguous. CDR1 and CDR2 (germline): MNHEY, SVGEGT. V was shortened by 2 bases and J by 2 bases, with 9 bases between the two germline ends. This CDR3 has 14 residues. The part of the CDR3 DNA that was read is TGTGCCAGCAGTTACGAAGCTAGAAACACTGAA. It translates to CASSYEARNTE. The full CDR3 protein reads CASSYEARNTEAFF.

At least ten counts were recorded for this clone. The sequenced fragment ends 3 residues before the CDR3 boundary, so the rest is inferred from the germline J gene. This chain links TRBV7-3 with TRBJ2-6, with 8 bases lining up with TRBD1. Trimming at V came to 3 bases and at J to 0 bases, leaving 1 base not matched to a gene. This CDR3 is built from 16 residues. Germline V gene lookup returns CDR1 SGHTA and CDR2 FQGTGA. The sequenced CDR3 bases are TGTGCCAGCAGCTTCACAGGGGGCTCTGGGGCCAACGTC. It encodes CASSFTGGSGANV. From start to end, the CDR3 is CASSFTGGSGANVLTF.

Comments on this clone: Sequencing ends 3 residues short of the CDR3 end; the germline J gene provides the rest. The V gene is TRBV30, the J gene TRBJ2-6, with D hard to call. With 5 bases removed from V and 0 bases from J, the gap between germline ends came to 11 bases. The CDR3 extends over 15 amino acids. From germline, CDR1 is GTSNPN and CDR2 SVGIG (reference sequence). The CDR3 reads CAWAQGFSGANVLTF. The part of the CDR3 DNA that was read is TGTGCCTGGGCCCAAGGGTTCTCTGGGGCCAACGTC.

This clone was recorded many times. The read ends 3 residues before the CDR3 terminus; that terminus is restored from the germline J gene. J is TRBJ2-2 and V is TRBV7-3, with D maybe TRBD1 (5 bases). Germline V gene data show CDR1 as SGHTA and CDR2 as FQGTGA. The CDR3 runs to 14 residues. Trimming took off 2 bases at V and 6 bases at J, with 10 bases between the two ends. The CDR3 spells CASSLFQGSGELFF. The DNA read from the CDR3 is TGTGCCAGCAGCTTATTCCAGGGATCCGGGGAG.

In this sample, this clone turned up many times. The CDR3 goes on 3 residues after the read ends, and that part is filled in from the germline J gene. The rearrangement links TRBV20-1 to TRBJ2-5, with TRBD2 matching 13 bases. The germline gives CDR1 DFQATT, CDR2 SNEGSKA (reference sequence). Trimming at V came to 3 bases and at J to 5 bases, leaving 6 bases not matched to a gene. The CDR3 has 15 residues. The CDR3 is CSASSPGLAGETQYF. The DNA read from the CDR3 is TGCAGTGCTAGCAGTCCGGGACTAGCGGGGGAGACC.

This clone was observed at least ten times. The CDR3 extends 3 residues past the end of the read, so its final part is completed from the germline J gene. This chain uses TRBV7-6 with TRBJ2-1; tentative D call: TRBD2 (5 bases). Between the trimmed V and J ends, which lost 2 bases and 0 bases, there was a span of 11 bases. The CDR3 is 16 amino acids. Per the germline V gene, CDR1 is SGHVS and CDR2 is FNYEAQ. Incomplete CDR3 DNA: TGTGCCAGCAGCTTATTCAGCGGAAGCTCCTACAATGAG. Amino acid sequence: CASSLFSGSSYNE. The full-length CDR3 reads as CASSLFSGSSYNEQFF.

This clone was seen repeatedly, ten times or more. Relative to the germline gene, one junction end is altered; a read error may explain this. The read terminates 3 residues ahead of where the CDR3 ends, so the germline J gene completes it. The chain combines TRBV5-1 with TRBJ1-2, with D possibly being TRBD1 (6 bases). Looked up from germline, CDR1 is SGHRS and CDR2 is YFSETQ. The CDR3 runs 13 residues. CDR3 in amino acids: CASRLAGVGGYTF. The sequenced part of the CDR3 DNA is TGCGCCAGCAGGTTGGCAGGGGTCGGCGGC.

This clone was counted ten times or more. The read is 3 residues too short to cover the CDR3 end, so that end is filled in from the germline J gene. The rearrangement links TRBV19 to TRBJ2-1, with 9 nucleotides matching TRBD2. V lost 3 bases to trimming and J lost 4 bases; unmatched junction nucleotides: 4. The germline CDR1 and CDR2 sequences are LNHDA and SQIVND (reference sequence). This CDR3 has 15 amino acids. CDR3 in amino acids: CASSITSGLYNEQFF. The part of the CDR3 DNA that was read is TGTGCCAGTAGTATCACTAGCGGGCTTTACAATGAG.

This clone appeared many times. The read comes to an end 3 residues before the CDR3 does, leaving the germline J gene to fill in the end. The gene calls are TRBV12-3 or TRBV12-4 and TRBJ2-1; maybe TRBD1 (6 bases). V lost 3 bases, J lost 4 bases, and 13 bases lay in between. The CDR3 is made up of 15 amino acids. The CDR3 is CASSFPQGTYNEQFF. CDR3 DNA (partial): TGTGCCAGCAGTTTCCCCCAGGGGACGTACAATGAG.

This clone appeared many times. The read ends 3 residues early relative to the CDR3; the germline J gene fills the gap. The genes are TRBV28 and TRBJ2-7; 7 positions match TRBD1. The germline CDR1 and CDR2 sequences are MDHEN and SYDVKM. V was pared by 5 bases and J by 3 bases, with 7 bases of the junction left unmatched. There are 14 residues in the CDR3. CDR3 region: CASSGGQRDYEQYF. The covered CDR3 bases are TGTGCCAGCAGTGGGGGACAGAGAGACTACGAG.

This clone was detected ten times or more. The CDR3 goes on 3 residues after the read ends, and that part is filled in from the germline J gene. The J gene is TRBJ2-7, the V gene TRBV7-8; 8 bases line up with TRBD1. Germline-derived CDR1 and CDR2 are SGHVS and FQNEAQ. The CDR3 runs to 14 residues. The V and J ends lost 3 bases and 0 bases, in that order; junction bases with no gene match: 1. The CDR3 bases that were read are TGTGCCAGCAGCTTCAGGGGGCTCTCCTACGAG. Translated: CASSFRGLSYE. The whole CDR3 sequence is CASSFRGLSYEQYF. Filled out from reference TRBV7-8 and TRBJ2-7, the complete variable domain reads GAGVSQSPRYKVAKRGQDVALRCDPISGHVSLFWYQQALGQGPEFLTYFQNEAQLDKSGLPSDRFFAERPEGSVSTLKIQRTQQEDSAVYLCASSFRGLSYEQYFGPGTRLTVT.

This clone was seen repeatedly, ten times or more. Read sequence stops 3 residues before the CDR3 end, and the germline J gene provides the missing end. This chain connects TRBV2 to TRBJ2-1, with 12 bases lining up with TRBD2. The CDR3 has 15 amino acids. Germline V lookup: CDR1 SNHLY, CDR2 FYNNEI. Trimming cost V 2 bases and J 6 bases; bases outside gene matches: 2. The sequenced part of the CDR3 DNA is TGTGCCAGCAGTGAACTAGCGGGAGGGCCCAATGAG. Its protein product is CASSELAGGPNE. The entire CDR3 reads CASSELAGGPNEQFF. The whole variable domain, remainder taken from reference TRBV2 and TRBJ2-1, is EPEVTQTPSHQVTQMGQEVILRCVPISNHLYFYWYRQILGQKVEFLVSFYNNEISEKSEIFDDQFSVERPDGSNFTLKIRSTKLEDSAMYFCASSELAGGPNEQFFGPGTRLTVL.

This clone was recorded many times. The read ends 3 residues early relative to the CDR3; the germline J gene fills the gap. This chain connects TRBV19 to TRBJ1-3; 9 bases line up with TRBD1. Germline loops: CDR1 LNHDA, CDR2 SQIVND (reference sequence). The CDR3 runs 17 residues. With 5 bases clipped from V and 4 bases from J, the junction kept 12 bases outside the gene matches. The CDR3 sequence is CASSFAPGQGRGNTIYF. CDR3 DNA, as far as it was read: TGTGCCAGTAGTTTCGCCCCGGGACAGGGTCGAGGAAACACC.